This passage covers 18 T cell receptor beta chains from one sample sequenced in a study of human T cells and chemical hapten exposure. As to time point: pre-sensitization, week 0. Treatment specified: therapeutic diphenylcyclopropenone sensitization with weekly scalp DPC. One entry per CDR3 protein, called by TCRdb with MiXCR from the RACE reads. The data hold approximately 260,000 distinct CDR3 sequences, with about 8.6% observed a single time. Sequencing used whole blood, obtained in connection with sensitization to the hapten diphenylcyclopropenone (DPC). The receptor source for this set is a woman in her 40s with alopecia areata. Some clones in this sample may be carry-over from other donors' samples.

The rearrangement uses TRBV12-3 or TRBV12-4 and TRBJ1-6; D might be TRBD1 (5 bases). The V gene lost 6 bases and the J gene lost 7 bases, with 19 bases spanning the gap. This CDR3 has 16 residues. CDR3 DNA: TGTGCCAGCAGCCGAAGGGGTCAGGCGATCAATTCACCCCTCCACTTT. Translating it yields CASSRRGQAINSPLHF.

This clonotype has more than one count but fewer than ten. V and J are TRBV28 and TRBJ2-1; D gene uncertain. V shed 8 bases and J shed 7 bases, with 24 bases lying between them. Germline V gives CDR1 MDHEN, CDR2 SYDVKM. The CDR3 is 16 residues long. The CDR3 coding sequence is TGTGCCAGCTACAGCCCCCACAGCCTTCATAGGAATGAGCAGTTCTTC. Translated, it gives CASYSPHSLHRNEQFF.

This clonotype was observed a handful of times. V usage is TRBV7-2 and J usage is TRBJ1-2, with D perhaps TRBD1 (5 bases). The CDR3 is made up of 15 amino acids. The V gene's germline CDR1 is SGHTA and CDR2 FQGNSA. Trimming stripped 4 bases from V and 1 base from J, with 13 bases between. Here the CDR3 reads CASSSMGGGNYGYTF. The CDR3 DNA reads as TGTGCCAGCAGCTCGATGGGCGGGGGTAACTATGGCTACACCTTC.

The chain couples TRBV7-2 to TRBJ2-7; 7 nucleotides agree with TRBD2. The CDR3 length is 14 residues. Germline V lookup: CDR1 SGHTA, CDR2 FQGNSA. With V trimmed by 6 bases and J by 3 bases, 8 bases remained unmatched. The chain's CDR3 is CASRDGPGGYEQYF. The CDR3 DNA follows: TGTGCCAGCAGAGACGGACCGGGGGGCTACGAGCAGTACTTC.

This clonotype has only a few counts. The genes are TRBV15 and TRBJ1-1, with D tentatively TRBD1 (6 bases). This CDR3 has 14 amino acids. From germline, CDR1 is LNHNV and CDR2 YYDKDF (reference sequence). V lost 1 base to trimming and J lost 5 bases, with 11 bases between them. CDR3 sequence: CATSRVLRGTEAFF. The CDR3 DNA reads TGTGCCACCAGCAGAGTTTTGAGGGGGACTGAAGCTTTCTTT. Based on the CDR3 plus reference TRBV15 and TRBJ1-1, the full variable domain is DAMVIQNPRYQVTQFGKPVTLSCSQTLNHNVMYWYQQKSSQAPKLLFHYYDKDFNNEADTPDNFQSRRPNTSFCFLDIRSPGLGDTAMYLCATSRVLRGTEAFFGQGTRLTVV.

The V gene is TRBV5-6, the J gene TRBJ1-1, with D perhaps matching TRBD1 (5 bases). Germline V gene data show CDR1 as SGHDT and CDR2 as YYEEEE. CDR3 length: 13 amino acids. Trimming took off 0 bases at V and 5 bases at J, with 8 bases between the two ends. CDR3 protein: CASSLAWGTEAFF. CDR3 nucleotide sequence: TGTGCCAGCAGCTTGGCCTGGGGGACTGAAGCTTTCTTT.

This clonotype was seen only a few times. This chain connects TRBV10-3 to TRBJ2-3, with D possibly TRBD1 on 6 matching bases. The CDR3 has 14 amino acids. CDR1 is ENHRY, CDR2 SYGVKD, per germline. With 0 bases removed from V and 3 bases from J, the gap between germline ends came to 7 bases. CDR3 DNA: TGTGCCATCAGTGAGTCTCAGGGGACAGATACGCAGTATTTT. It is translated as CAISESQGTDTQYF.

CDR3 sequence (DNA): TGTGCCAGCAGCTTAGCGCGAAGAGCCGGGGAGCTGTTTTTT. Its translation is CASSLARRAGELFF. V is TRBV7-2 and J is TRBJ2-2; the D is unclear. Trimming pared 0 bases from V and 6 bases from J, leaving 8 bases between. Per the germline V gene, CDR1 is SGHTA and CDR2 is FQGNSA. CDR3 size: 14 residues.

The genes are TRBV7-2 and TRBJ1-5; D uncertain. The germline V gene encodes CDR1 SGHTA and CDR2 FQGNSA. The V and J ends lost 5 bases and 2 bases respectively, with 7 bases between them. The CDR3 loop spans 13 amino acids. The CDR3 DNA sequence: TGTGCCAGCAGCGTTACAGGCAATCAGCCCCAGCATTTT. It yields the protein CASSVTGNQPQHF.

In this sample, this clonotype turned up many times. V usage is TRBV5-6 and J usage is TRBJ2-5, with 7 bases that match TRBD1. This CDR3 has 15 residues. Germline CDR1 and CDR2: SGHDT and YYEEEE. V shed 3 bases, J shed 5 bases, and the junction held 10 bases outside the gene matches. The CDR3 spells CASSSRQGSLETQYF. Here the CDR3 DNA reads TGTGCCAGCAGCTCCCGACAGGGCTCTTTGGAGACCCAGTACTTC.

The table lists this clonotype with a few counts. The CDR3 spells CASSWTPGSQPQHF. The CDR3 nucleotides read TGTGCCAGCAGTTGGACGCCGGGGTCGCAGCCCCAGCATTTT. The rearrangement links TRBV27 to TRBJ1-5; D is uncertain. V lost 4 bases, J lost 7 bases, and 14 bases lay in between. This CDR3 has 14 residues. CDR1 and CDR2 from the germline V gene are MNHEY and SMNVEV (reference sequence).

In its sample, this clonotype was seen a few times. The V gene is TRBV9, the J gene TRBJ2-3; 10 bases are a match to TRBD2. The V and J ends lost 3 bases and 4 bases, in that order; junction bases with no gene match: 14. The CDR3 has 18 residues. CDR1 and CDR2 from the germline V gene are SGDLS and YYNGEE. The CDR3 region is CASSAPLMSGRVADTQYF. DNA of the CDR3: TGTGCCAGCAGCGCTCCCTTAATGAGCGGGAGGGTGGCAGATACGCAGTATTTT.

This clonotype came up many times. The rearrangement joins TRBV2 to TRBJ2-1, with D maybe TRBD2 (5 bases). The CDR3 sequence is 12 residues long. Germline lookup yields CDR1 SNHLY and CDR2 FYNNEI. Trimming pared 8 bases from V and 5 bases from J, leaving 10 bases between. The CDR3 region is CASRLINNEQFF. CDR3 DNA: TGTGCCAGCCGACTAATTAACAATGAGCAGTTCTTC.

This clonotype was picked up many times. The CDR3, as DNA: TGTGCCAGCAGCTTAAGGGACTACACAGATACGCAGTATTTT. As protein: CASSLRDYTDTQYF. The chain recombines TRBV7-3 with TRBJ2-3, with TRBD2 matching over 7 bases. J lost 2 bases, V lost 1 base, and 0 bases had no gene match. The CDR3 sequence is 14 residues long. Germline assignment: CDR1 SGHTA and CDR2 FQGTGA. Using reference TRBV7-3 and TRBJ2-3 for the parts outside the CDR3, the full variable domain is GAGVSQTPSNKVTEKGKYVELRCDPISGHTALYWYRQSLGQGPEFLIYFQGTGAADDSGLPNDRFFAVRPEGSVSTLKIQRTERGDSAVYLCASSLRDYTDTQYFGPGTRLTVL.

This chain links TRBV12-3 or TRBV12-4 with TRBJ1-1, with D maybe TRBD1 (6 bases). Trimming left V 6 bases short and J 4 bases short, with 18 bases between. The CDR3 is made up of 15 amino acids. The CDR3 is CASRPGGGGATEAFF. The CDR3 nucleotides are TGTGCCAGCAGACCCGGAGGGGGAGGAGCCACTGAAGCTTTCTTT.

The table lists this clonotype with a few counts. The chain carries TRBV20-1 and TRBJ2-1, with a tentative D call TRBD1 (5 bases). The V end lost 0 bases, the J end lost 2 bases, and 11 bases lay between the germline ends. The CDR3 totals 15 residues. Germline V gene lookup returns CDR1 DFQATT and CDR2 SNEGSKA (reference sequence). DNA of the CDR3: TGCAGTGCTAGAGATCCCCAAGGGGCCTACAATGAGCAGTTCTTC. Translated: CSARDPQGAYNEQFF.

This clonotype was counted ten times or more. The gene calls are TRBV28 and TRBJ2-4; D is possibly TRBD2 (5 bases). Germline CDR1 MDHEN, CDR2 SYDVKM. This CDR3 is 16 amino acids long. Trimming shortened V by 5 bases and J by 1 base, and 15 bases separated the two germline ends. CDR3 protein: CASSLAGERAKNIQYF. CDR3 nucleotides: TGTGCCAGCAGTCTGGCCGGGGAAAGGGCCAAAAACATTCAGTACTTC.

This clonotype was seen a handful of times. This rearrangement joins TRBV6-5 to TRBJ2-3, with 7 bases identical to TRBD2. Germline CDR1 reads MNHEY; CDR2 reads SVGAGI. J lost 4 bases, V lost 0 bases, and 13 bases had no gene match. This CDR3 has 18 residues. The CDR3 loop reads CASSYSPTRAGAPDTQYF. The CDR3 nucleotides read TGTGCCAGCAGTTACTCACCTACCAGGGCGGGAGCCCCAGATACGCAGTATTTT.